This T cell receptor (beta chain) appears in the sequencing data of a study of shared clonotypes between healthy human individuals (dated by TCRdb to between 2020 and 2021). At the level of the whole study: Three men and a couple of women, aged 18 to 49 years, made up the cohort. For each donor, CD4 naive and CD4 memory were each run on three plates, CD8 naive on two plates, and CD8 memory on one plate. Blood TCR repertoires of roughly five healthy adults were deeply sequenced to estimate repertoire size and the extent of clonotype sharing between individuals. To increase sequencing depth and limit assay-specific biases, different laboratories used diverse techniques to prepare libraries and sequence TCR repertoires. Per donor, leukapheresis produced somewhere between about 0.94 and 10 billion PBMCs.

General study outcomes and caveats: Across a handful of donors, roughly 5.1% of naive CD4, over 3% of naive CD8, 2% to 2.5% of memory CD4, and 0.4% of memory CD8 clonotypes were shared. Sampling was limited to blood, and TCR repertoires in tissue likely differ from TCR repertoires in blood. Compared with non-shared clonotypes, the clonotypes found in all four sorted-subset donors had higher generation probabilities. The small number of donors limited the genetic and exposure-history diversity represented. Naive subsets generally had larger estimated clonotype richness than memory subsets did. Even with the large sequencing depth, rarefaction of the sorted-subset datasets indicated that sequencing was incomplete. Pairwise subsampling indicated that sequencing depth was expected to affect the degree of clonotype sharing among donors.

The CDR3 runs 13 residues from the cysteine to the phenylalanine. The retained sequence is limited to the CDR3, 39 bases, with the frame set at the first base. Unmatched junction bases come to 7, with V trimmed by 3 bases and J by 10 bases. As encoded in the germline V gene, CDR1 is SGHDT while CDR2 is YYEEEE. For the CD8 naive samples, CD45RO-negative cells were positively selected for CCR7, yielding a CD45RA+CCR7+ population from which TemRA cells were excluded. Healthy HIV-negative adults with no recently reported acute infections or vaccinations were included as donors. Only Caucasian adults living in Nashville, Tennessee, USA were represented among the donors. Blood was obtained by leukapheresis, after which PBMCs were separated by Ficoll-Histopaque density gradient centrifugation and cryopreserved in liquid nitrogen vapor phase. Purity and quantity of every magnetically sorted T cell population were checked by analytical flow cytometry. Each sorted fraction had its genomic DNA isolated and then quantified by UV absorbance on a Nanodrop 2000c.

On this clone: The antigen this receptor binds is unknown. It has no much larger one-base neighbor in the sample; base qualities were not kept.

TCR CDR3 regions were amplified from genomic DNA by multiplex PCR using the deep immunoSEQ assay. Extracted genomic DNA from each cell subset was distributed evenly across all wells of several immunoSEQ 96-well plates, and each plate was treated as a replicate. For sorted subsets, each replicate PCR was loaded with roughly 0.2 ug genomic DNA, equivalent to some 27,000 T cell genomes. Purified libraries were quantified with a Qubit 3.0 fluorometer, sized on a Bioanalyzer 2100, and re-quantified with the KAPA Library Quantification kit. Every immunoSEQ 96-well plate was sequenced on a dedicated single-read 150-cycle Illumina NextSeq 550 flow cell. The authors processed their data as follows. Because the immunoSEQ output included only junctional sequences and no quality scores, the filtering could not be the same as the filtering used for full-length reads. Sequences were annotated with PyIR, a Python wrapper for IgBLAST v1.9, and V/J genes and CDR3 were assigned using IMGT germline references. Reads were removed for weak V/J assignments (E-value above 1e-6), missing CDR3, stop codons, out-of-frame junctions, or ambiguous translated residues. V3J clonotypes were defined as sequences sharing the same inferred V gene, J gene, and CDR3 amino acid sequence. To compute the percentage overlap between repertoires, the number of shared unique clonotypes was divided by the size of the smaller repertoire. RTK rarefaction, the Chao1 estimator, and Recon v2.1 estimates of unobserved clonotypes were used to assess repertoire richness. For all TCRbeta clonotypes obtained by the gDNA method from several donors, generation probabilities were computed with OLGA. Not all clones reach the TCRdb copy of this immuneACCESS table, which keeps in-frame sequences only. Checked studies attribute under half of the gap to unresolved V genes and leave the rest unexplained. That table is the source of V, J and clone size, and D and trimming were worked out from the DNA. For this sample there are about 1.9 million clones; over 85% appear just once. Around 1.8% of the sample lies in the top ten.

This receptor chain uses TRBV5-6 and TRBJ2-1; TRBD1 matches 7 bases in the middle. The origin of this receptor is a young man in good health. Some clones in this sample may be carry-over from other donors' samples. Sequenced sample: naive CD8+ T cells from PBMCs. Interpreted using the paper, the cell subset or site label stands for: CD45RA+CCR7+. Here the CDR3 is given as CASSWGTVKEQFF. The DNA sequence is as follows: TGTGCCAGCAGCTGGGGGACAGTCAAGGAGCAGTTCTTC.